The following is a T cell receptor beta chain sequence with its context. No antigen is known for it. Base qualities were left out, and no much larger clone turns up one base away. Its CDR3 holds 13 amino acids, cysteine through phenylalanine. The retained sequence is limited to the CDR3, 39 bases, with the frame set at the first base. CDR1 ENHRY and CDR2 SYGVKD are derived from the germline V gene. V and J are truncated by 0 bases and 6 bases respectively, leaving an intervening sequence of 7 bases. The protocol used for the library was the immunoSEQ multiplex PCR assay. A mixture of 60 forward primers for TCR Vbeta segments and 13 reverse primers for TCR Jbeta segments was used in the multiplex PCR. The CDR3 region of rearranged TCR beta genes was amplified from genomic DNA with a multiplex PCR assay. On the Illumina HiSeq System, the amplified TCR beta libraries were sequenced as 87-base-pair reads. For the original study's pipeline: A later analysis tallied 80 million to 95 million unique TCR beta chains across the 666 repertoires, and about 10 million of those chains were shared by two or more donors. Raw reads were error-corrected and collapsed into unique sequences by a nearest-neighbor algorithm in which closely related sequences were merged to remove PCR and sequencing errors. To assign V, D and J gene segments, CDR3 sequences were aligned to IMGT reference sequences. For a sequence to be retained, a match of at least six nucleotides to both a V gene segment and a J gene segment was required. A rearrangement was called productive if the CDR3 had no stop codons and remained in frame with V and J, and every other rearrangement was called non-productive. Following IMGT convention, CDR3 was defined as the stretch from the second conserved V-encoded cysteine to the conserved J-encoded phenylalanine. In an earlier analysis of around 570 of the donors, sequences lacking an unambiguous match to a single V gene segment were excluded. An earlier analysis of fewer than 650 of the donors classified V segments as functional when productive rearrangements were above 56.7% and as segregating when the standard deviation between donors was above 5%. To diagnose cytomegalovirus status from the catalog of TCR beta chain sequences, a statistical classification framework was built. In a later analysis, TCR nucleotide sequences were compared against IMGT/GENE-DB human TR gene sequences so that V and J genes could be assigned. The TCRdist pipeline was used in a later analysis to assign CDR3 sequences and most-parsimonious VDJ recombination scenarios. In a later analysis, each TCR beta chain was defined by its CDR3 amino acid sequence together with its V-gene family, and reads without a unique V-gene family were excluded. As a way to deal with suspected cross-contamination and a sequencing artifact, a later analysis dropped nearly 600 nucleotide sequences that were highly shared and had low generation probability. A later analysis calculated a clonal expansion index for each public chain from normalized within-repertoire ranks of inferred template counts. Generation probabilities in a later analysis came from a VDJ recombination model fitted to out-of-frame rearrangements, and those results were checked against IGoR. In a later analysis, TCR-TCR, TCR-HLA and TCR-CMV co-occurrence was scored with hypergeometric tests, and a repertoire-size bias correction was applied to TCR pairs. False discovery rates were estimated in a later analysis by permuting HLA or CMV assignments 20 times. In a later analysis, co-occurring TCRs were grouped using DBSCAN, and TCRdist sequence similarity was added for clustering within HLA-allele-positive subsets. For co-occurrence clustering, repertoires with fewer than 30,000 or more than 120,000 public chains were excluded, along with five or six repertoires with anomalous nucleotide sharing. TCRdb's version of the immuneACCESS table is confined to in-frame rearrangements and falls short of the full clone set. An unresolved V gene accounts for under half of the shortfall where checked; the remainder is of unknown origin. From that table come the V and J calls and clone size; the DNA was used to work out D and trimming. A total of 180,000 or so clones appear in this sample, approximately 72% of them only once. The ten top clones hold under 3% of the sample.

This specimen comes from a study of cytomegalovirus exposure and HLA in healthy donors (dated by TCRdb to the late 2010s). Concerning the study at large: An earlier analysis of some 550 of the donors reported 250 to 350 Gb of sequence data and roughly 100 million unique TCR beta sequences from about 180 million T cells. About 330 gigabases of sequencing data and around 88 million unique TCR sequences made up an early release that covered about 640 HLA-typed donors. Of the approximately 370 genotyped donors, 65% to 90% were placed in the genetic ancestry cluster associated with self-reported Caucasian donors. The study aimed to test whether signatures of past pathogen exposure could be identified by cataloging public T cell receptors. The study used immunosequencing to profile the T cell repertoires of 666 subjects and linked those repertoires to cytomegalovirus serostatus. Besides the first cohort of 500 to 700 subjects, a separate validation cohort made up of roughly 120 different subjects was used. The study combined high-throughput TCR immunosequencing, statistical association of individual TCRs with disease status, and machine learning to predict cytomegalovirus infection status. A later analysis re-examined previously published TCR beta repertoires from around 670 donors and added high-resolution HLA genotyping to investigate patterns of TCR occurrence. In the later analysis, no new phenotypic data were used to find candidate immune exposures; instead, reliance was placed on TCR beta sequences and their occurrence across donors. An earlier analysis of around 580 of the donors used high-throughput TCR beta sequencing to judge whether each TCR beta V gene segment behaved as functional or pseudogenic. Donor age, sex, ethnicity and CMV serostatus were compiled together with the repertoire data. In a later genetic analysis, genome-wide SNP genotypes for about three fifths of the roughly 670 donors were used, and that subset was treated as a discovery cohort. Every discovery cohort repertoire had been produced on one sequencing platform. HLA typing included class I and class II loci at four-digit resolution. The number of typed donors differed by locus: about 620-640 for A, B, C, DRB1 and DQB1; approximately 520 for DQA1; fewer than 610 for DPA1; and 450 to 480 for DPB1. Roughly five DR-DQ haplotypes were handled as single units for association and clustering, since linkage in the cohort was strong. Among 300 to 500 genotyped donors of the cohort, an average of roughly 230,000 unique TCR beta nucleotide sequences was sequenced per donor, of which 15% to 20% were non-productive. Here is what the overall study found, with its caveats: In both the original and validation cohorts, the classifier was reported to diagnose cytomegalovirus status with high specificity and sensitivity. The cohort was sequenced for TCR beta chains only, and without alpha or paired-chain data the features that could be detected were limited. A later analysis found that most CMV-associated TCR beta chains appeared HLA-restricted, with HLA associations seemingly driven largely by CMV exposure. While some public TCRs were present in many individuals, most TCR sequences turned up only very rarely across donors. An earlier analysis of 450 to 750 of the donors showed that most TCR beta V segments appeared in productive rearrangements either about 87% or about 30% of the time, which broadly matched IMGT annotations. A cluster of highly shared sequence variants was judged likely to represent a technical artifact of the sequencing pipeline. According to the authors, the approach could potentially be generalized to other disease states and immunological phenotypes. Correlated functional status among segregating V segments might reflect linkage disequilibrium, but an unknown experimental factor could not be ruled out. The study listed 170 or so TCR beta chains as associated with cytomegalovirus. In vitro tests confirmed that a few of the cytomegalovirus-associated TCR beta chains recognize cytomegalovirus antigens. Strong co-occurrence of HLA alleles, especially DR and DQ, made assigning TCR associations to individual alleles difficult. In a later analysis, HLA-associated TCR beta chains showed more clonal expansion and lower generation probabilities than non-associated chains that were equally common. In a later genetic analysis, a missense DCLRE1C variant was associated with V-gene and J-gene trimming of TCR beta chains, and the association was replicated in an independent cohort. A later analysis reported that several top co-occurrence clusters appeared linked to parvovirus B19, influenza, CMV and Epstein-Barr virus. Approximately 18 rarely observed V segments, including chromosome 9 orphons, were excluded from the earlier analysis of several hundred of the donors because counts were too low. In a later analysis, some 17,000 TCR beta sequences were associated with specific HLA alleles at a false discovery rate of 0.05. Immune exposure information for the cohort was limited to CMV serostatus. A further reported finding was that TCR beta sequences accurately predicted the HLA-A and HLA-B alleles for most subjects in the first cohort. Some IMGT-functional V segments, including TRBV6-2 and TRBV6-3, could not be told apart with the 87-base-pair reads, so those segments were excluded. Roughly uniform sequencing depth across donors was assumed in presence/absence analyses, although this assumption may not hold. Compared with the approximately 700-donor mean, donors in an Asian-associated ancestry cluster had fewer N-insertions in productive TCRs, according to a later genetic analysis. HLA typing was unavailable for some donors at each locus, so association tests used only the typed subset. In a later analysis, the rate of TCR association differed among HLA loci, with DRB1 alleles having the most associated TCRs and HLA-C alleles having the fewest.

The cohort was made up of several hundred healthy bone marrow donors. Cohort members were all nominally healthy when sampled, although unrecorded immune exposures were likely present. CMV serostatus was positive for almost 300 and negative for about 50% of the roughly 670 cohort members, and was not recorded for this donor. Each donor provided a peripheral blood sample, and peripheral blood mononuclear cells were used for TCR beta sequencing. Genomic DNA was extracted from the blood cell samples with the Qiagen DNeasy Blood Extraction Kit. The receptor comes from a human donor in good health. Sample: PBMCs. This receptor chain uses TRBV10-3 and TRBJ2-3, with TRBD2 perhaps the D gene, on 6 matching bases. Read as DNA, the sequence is TGTGCCATCAGTGAGTCCGGGAGCGATACGCAGTATTTT. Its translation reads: CAISESGSDTQYF.